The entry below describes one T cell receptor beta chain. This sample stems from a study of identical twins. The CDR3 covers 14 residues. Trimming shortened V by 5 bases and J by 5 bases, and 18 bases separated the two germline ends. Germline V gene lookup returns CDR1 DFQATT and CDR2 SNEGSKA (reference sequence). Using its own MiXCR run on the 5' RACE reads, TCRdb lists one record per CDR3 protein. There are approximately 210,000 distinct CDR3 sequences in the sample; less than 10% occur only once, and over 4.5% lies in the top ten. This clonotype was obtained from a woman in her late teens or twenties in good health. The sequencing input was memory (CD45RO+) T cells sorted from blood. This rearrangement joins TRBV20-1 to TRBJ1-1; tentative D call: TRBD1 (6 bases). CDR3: CSAALWGRGTEAFF. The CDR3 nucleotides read TGCAGTGCTGCATTATGGGGGCGCGGTACTGAAGCTTTCTTT.